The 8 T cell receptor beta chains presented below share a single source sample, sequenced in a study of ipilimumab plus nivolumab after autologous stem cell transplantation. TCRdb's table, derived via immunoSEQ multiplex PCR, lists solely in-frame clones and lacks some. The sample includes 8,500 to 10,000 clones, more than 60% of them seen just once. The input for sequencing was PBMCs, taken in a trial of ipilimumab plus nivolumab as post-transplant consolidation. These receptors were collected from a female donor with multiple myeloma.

The CDR3 region has the DNA TGTGCCAGCAAGGAGCACTTCTATGGCTACACCTTC. Protein: CASKEHFYGYTF. J is TRBJ1-2 and V is TRBV11-2, with D unclear. Trimming cost V 7 bases and J 4 bases, with 10 bases left between them. Germline V gene data show CDR1 as SGHAT and CDR2 as FQNNGV. The CDR3 has 12 residues.

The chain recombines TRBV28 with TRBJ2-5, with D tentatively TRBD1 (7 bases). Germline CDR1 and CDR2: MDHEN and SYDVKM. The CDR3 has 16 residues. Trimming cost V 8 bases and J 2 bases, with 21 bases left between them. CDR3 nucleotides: TGTGCCAGCCTCCCGGCGACCAGGGGGGTACAAGAGACCCAGTACTTC. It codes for CASLPATRGVQETQYF.

The CDR3 nucleotides are TGTGCCAGCAGCTTGGAGGCAGGCGGGTACACTGAAGCTTTCTTT. The encoded protein is CASSLEAGGYTEAFF. V is TRBV5-6 and J is TRBJ1-1; the D is unclear. Trimming cost V 0 bases and J 3 bases, with 12 bases left between them. The CDR3 runs 15 residues. CDR1 SGHDT and CDR2 YYEEEE come from the germline V gene.

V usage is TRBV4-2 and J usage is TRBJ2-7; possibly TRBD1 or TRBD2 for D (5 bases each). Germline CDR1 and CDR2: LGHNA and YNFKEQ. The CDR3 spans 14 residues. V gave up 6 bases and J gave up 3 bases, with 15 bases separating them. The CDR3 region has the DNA TGTGCCAGCAGGGCCGGGACCGGGAACTACGAGCAGTACTTC. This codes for CASRAGTGNYEQYF.

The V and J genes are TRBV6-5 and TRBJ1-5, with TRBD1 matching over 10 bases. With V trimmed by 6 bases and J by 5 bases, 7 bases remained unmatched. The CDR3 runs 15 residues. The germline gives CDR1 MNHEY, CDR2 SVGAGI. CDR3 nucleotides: TGTGCCAGCAGGGAGACAGGGGGCGTCGATCAGCCCCAGCATTTT. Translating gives CASRETGGVDQPQHF.

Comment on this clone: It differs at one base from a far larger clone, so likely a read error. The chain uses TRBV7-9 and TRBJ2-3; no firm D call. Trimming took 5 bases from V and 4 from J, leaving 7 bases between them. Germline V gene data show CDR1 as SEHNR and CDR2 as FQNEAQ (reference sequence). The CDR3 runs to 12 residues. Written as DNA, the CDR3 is TGTGCCAGCAGCGTAGGTTCAGATACGCAGTATTTT. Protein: CASSVGSDTQYF.

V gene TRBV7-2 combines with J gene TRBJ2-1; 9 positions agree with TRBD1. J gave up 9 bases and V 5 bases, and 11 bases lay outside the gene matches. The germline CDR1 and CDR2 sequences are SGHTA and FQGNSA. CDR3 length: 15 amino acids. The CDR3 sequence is CASSPGTGQEIEQFF. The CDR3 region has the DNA TGTGCCAGCAGCCCCGGGACAGGGCAGGAGATTGAGCAGTTCTTC.

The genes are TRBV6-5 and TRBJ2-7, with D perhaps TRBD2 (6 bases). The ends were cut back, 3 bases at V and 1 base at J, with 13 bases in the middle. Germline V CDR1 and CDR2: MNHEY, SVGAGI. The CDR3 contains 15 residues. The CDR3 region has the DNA TGTGCCAGCAGTTATGGAGGGGTTGGGTCCTACGAGCAGTACTTC. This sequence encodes CASSYGGVGSYEQYF.